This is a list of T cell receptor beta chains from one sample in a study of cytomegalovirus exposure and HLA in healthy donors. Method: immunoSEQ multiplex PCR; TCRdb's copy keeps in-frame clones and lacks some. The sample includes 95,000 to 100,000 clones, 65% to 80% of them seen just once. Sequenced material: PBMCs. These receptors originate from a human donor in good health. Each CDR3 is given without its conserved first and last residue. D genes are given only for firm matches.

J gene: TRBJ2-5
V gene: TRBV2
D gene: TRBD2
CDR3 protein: ASSEVRGGANPQY

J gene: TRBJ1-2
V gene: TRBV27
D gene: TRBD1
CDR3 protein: ASSFISTGENMGYT

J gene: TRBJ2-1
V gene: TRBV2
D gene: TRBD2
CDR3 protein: ASRLAGGPYNEQF

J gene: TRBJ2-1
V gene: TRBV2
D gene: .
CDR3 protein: ATQGMRFGNEQF

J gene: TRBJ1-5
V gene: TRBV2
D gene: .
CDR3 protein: ASSEAYSNQPQH

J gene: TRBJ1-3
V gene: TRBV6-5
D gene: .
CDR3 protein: ASSYRGAAGNTIY

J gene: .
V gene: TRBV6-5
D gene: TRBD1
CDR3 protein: ASSRPGQLAYEQY

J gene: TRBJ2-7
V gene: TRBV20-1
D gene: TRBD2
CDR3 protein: SARLAGEQY

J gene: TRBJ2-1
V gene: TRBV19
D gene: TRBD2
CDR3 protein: ASSGTSGLGEQF

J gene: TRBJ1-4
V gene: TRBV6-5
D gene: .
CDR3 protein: ASSSQIGGEKLF

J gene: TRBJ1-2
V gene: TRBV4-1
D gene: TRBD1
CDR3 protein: ASSPENRDRGTRGSNYGYT

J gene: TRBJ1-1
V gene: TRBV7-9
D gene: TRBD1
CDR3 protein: ASSFTGAFTEAF

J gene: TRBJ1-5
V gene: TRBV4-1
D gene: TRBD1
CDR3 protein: ASSQIQGKEGGRQPQH

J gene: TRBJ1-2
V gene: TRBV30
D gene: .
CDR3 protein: AWSDSRLYGYT

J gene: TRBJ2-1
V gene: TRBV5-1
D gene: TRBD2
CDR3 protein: ASSSRPTVTSGRYNEQF

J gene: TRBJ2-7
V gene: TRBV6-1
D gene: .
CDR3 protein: ASTLGSSYEQY

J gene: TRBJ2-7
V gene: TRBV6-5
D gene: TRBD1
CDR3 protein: ASSYRGRYEQY

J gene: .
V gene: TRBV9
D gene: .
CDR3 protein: ASARQGGSYEQY

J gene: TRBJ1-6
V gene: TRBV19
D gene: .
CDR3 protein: ASSPHQNREGARSPLH

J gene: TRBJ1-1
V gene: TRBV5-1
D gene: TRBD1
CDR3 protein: ASSIGTANTEAF

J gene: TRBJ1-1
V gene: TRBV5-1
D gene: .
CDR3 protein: ASSLEQGRTEAF

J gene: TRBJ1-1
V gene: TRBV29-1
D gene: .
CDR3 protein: SVEERGWTTEAF

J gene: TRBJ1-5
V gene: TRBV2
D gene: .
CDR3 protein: ASSEEVGVGNQPQH

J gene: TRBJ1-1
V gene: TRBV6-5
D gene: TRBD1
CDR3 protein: ASSWSGTGGTEAF

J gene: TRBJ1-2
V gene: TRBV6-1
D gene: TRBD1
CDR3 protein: ASSRDRDNGYT

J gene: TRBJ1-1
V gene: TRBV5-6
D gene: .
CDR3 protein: ASSRRGTMNTEAF

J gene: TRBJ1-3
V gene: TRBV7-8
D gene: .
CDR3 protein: ASSQTAGISGNTIY

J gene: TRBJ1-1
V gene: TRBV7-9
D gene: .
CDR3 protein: ASTNGGEAF

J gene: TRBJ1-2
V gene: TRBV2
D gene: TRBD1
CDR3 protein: ASSDLGTGSNYGYT

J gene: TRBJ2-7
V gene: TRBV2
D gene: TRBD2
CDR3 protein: ASSEALQGGWGEQY

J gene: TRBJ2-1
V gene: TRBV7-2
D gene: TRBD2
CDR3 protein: ASSLFLRLAGRNNEQF

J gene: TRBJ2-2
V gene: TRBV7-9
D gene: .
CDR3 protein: ASSSLVGAGELF

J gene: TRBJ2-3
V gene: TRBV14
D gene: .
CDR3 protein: ASSPGDSLDTQY

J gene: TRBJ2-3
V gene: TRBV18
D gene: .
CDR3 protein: ASSSRLGAADTQY

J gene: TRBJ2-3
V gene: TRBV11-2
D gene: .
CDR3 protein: ASSLGHASTDTQY

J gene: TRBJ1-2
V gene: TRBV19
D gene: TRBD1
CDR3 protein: ASNSNRGLGYT